This TCR beta chain was sequenced for a study of T cells in localized non-small cell lung cancer. Trimming removed 6 bases from V and 1 base from J, with 11 bases in between. The CDR3 covers 13 residues. Per germline, CDR1 SGHRS and CDR2 YFSETQ. The data were produced by immunoSEQ multiplex PCR, yet TCRdb's version contains in-frame clones alone and is incomplete. The table shows tens of thousands of clones, with around 85% occurring only once. This clonotype was sampled from a man aged 40 to 70 with stage II squamous cell lung carcinoma. Source: PBMCs, taken before any cancer treatment. The genes are TRBV5-1 and TRBJ2-7, with TRBD1 as a possible D gene (6 bases). This chain's CDR3 is CASTQGGSYEQYF. The CDR3 region has the DNA TGCGCCAGCACTCAAGGGGGATCCTACGAGCAGTACTTC. Supplemented by reference TRBV5-1 and TRBJ2-7, the full variable domain reads KAGVTQTPRYLIKTRGQQVTLSCSPISGHRSVSWYQQTPGQGLQFLFEYFSETQRNKGNFPGRFSGRQFSNSRSEMNVSTLELGDSALYLCASTQGGSYEQYFGPGTRLTVT.